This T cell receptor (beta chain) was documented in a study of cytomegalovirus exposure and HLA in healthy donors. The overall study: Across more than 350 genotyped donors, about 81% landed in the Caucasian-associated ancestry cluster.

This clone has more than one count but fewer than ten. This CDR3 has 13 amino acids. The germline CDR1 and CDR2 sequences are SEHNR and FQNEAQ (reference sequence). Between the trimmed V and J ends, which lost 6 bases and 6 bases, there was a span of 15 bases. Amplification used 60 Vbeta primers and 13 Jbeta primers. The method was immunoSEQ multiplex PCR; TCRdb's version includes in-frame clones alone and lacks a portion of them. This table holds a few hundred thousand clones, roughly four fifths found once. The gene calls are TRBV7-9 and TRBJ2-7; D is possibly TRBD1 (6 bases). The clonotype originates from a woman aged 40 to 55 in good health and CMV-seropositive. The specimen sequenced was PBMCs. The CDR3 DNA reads TGTGCCAGCAGTGGGGTCAGGGGTGGCGAGCAGTACTTC. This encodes CASSGVRGGEQYF.